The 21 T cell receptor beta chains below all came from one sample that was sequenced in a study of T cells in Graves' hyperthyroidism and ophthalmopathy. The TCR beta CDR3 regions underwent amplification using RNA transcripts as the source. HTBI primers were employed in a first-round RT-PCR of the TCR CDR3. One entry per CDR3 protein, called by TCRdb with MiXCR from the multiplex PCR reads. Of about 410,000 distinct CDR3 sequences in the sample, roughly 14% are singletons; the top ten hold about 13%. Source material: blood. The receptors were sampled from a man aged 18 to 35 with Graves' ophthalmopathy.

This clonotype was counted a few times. The CDR3 sequence is CATSRPGQVKNTIYF. The CDR3, as DNA: TGTGCCACCAGCAGACCTGGACAGGTGAAAAACACCATATATTTT. This chain uses TRBV15 with TRBJ1-3; 7 nucleotides match TRBD1. The length of the CDR3 is 15 residues. The trim removed 2 bases at V and 6 bases at J, leaving 7 bases unmatched. Germline lookup yields CDR1 LNHNV and CDR2 YYDKDF (reference sequence).

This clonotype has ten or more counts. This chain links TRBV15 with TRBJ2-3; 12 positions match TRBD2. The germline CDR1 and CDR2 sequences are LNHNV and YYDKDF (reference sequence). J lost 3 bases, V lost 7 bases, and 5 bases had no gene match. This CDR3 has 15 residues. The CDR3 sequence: CATKPTSGSTDTQYF. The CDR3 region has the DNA TGTGCCACCAAGCCGACTAGCGGGAGTACAGATACGCAGTATTTT.

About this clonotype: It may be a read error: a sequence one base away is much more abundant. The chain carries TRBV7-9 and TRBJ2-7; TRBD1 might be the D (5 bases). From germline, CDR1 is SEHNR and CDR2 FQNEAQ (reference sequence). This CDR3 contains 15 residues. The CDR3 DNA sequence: TGCGCCAGCAGGGTCAGGGCGGAACACTACAATGAGCAGTACTTC. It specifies CASRVRAEHYNEQYF.

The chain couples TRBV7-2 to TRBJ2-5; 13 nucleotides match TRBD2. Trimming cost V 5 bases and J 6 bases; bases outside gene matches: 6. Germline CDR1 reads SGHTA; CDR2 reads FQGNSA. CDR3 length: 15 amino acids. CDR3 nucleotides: TGTGCCAGCAGCCCCAGGACTAGCGGGGGAAAGACCCAGTACTTC. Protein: CASSPRTSGGKTQYF.

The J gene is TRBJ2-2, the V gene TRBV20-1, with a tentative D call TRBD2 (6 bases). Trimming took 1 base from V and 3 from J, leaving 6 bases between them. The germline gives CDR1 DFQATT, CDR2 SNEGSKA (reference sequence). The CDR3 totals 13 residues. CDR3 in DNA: TGCAGTGCTAGAGGGGGGGACACCGGGGAGCTGTTTTTT. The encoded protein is CSARGGDTGELFF.

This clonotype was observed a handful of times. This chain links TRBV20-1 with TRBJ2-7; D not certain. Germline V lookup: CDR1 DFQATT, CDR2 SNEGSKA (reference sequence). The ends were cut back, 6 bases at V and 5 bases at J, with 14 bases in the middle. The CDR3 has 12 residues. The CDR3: CSATPPGNEQYF. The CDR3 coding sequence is TGCAGTGCCACCCCGCCAGGCAACGAGCAGTACTTC.

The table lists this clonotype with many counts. CDR3 nucleotide sequence: TGTGCCTGGAGCCCAAGCCGGGGGGGCTTGAAGCAGTTCTTC. This gives the protein CAWSPSRGGLKQFF. V is TRBV30 and J is TRBJ2-1; the match to TRBD2 covers 8 bases. CDR3 length: 14 residues. The V gene's germline CDR1 is GTSNPN and CDR2 SVGIG (reference sequence). V gave up 3 bases and J gave up 11 bases; unmatched junction bases: 12.

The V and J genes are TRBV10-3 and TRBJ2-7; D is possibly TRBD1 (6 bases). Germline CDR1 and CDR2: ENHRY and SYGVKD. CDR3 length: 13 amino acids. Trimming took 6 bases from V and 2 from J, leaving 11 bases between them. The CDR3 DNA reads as TGTGCCATCAGCCCGACAGGTGCCTACGAGCAGTACTTC. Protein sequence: CAISPTGAYEQYF.

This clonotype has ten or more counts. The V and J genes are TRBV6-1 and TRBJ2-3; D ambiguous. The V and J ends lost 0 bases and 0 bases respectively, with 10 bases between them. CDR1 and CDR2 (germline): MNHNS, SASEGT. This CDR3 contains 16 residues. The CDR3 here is CASSEAQKASTDTQYF. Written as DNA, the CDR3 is TGTGCCAGCAGTGAAGCGCAGAAAGCGAGCACAGATACGCAGTATTTT.

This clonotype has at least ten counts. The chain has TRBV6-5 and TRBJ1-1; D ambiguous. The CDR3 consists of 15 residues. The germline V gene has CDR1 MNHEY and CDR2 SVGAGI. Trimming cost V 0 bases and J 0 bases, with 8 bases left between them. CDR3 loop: CASSYSRHLNTEAFF. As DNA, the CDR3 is TGTGCCAGCAGTTACTCGCGGCACTTGAACACTGAAGCTTTCTTT.

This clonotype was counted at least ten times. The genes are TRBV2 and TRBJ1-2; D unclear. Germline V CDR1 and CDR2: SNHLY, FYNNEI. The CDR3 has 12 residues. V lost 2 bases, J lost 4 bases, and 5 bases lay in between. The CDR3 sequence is CASSEWIYGYTF. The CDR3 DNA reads TGTGCCAGCAGTGAATGGATCTATGGCTACACCTTC.

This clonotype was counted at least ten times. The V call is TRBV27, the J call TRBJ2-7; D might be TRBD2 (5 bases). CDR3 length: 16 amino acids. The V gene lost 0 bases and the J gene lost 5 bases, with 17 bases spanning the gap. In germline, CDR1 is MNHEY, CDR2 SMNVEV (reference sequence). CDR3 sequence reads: CASSLSAVGSEDEQYF. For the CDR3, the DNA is TGTGCCAGCAGTTTATCCGCGGTGGGTAGCGAGGACGAGCAGTACTTC.

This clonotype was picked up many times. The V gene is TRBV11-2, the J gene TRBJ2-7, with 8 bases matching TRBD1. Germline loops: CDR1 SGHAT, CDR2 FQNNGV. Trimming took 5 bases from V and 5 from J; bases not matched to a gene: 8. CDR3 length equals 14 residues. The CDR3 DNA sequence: TGTGCCAGCAGCCCACGGACAGGGTGGAACGAGCAGTACTTC. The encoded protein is CASSPRTGWNEQYF.

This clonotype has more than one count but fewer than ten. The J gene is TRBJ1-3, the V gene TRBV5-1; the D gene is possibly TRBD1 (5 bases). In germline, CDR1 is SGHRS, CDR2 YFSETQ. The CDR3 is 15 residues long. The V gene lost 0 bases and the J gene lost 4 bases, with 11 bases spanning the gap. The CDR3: CASSLAGNRGNTIYF. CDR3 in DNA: TGCGCCAGCAGCTTGGCCGGGAACAGGGGAAACACCATATATTTT.

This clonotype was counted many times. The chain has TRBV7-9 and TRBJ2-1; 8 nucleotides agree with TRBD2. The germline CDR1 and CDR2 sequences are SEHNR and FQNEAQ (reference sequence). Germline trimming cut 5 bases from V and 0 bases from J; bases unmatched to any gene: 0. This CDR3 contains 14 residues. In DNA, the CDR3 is TGTGCCAGCAGCGGGACTAGCTCCTACAATGAGCAGTTCTTC. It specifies CASSGTSSYNEQFF.

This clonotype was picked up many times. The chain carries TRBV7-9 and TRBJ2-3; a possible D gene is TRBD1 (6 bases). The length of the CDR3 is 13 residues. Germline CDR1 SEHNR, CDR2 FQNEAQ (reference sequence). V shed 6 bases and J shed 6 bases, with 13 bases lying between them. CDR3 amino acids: CASRTDRRDTQYF. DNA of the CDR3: TGTGCCAGCAGGACCGACAGGCGCGATACGCAGTATTTT.

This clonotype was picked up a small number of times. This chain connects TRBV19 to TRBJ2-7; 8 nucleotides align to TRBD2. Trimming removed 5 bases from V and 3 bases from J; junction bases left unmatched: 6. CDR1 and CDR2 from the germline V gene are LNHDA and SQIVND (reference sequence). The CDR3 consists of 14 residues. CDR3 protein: CASSLGLGLYEQYF. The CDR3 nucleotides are TGTGCCAGTAGTTTGGGACTAGGCCTCTACGAGCAGTACTTC.

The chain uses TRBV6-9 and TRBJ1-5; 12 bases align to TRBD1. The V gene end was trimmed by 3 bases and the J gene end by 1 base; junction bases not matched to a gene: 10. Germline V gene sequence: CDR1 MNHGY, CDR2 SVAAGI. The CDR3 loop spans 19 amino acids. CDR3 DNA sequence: TGTGCCAGCAGTTACGAGGGGACAGGGGGCGAGGAGAGCAATCAGCCCCAGCATTTT. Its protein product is CASSYEGTGGEESNQPQHF.

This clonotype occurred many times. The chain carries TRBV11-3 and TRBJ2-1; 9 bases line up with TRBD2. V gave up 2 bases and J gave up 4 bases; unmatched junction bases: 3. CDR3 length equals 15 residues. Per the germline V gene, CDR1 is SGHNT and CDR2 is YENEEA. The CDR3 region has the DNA TGTGCCAGCAGCTTAAGTACTAGCGGGTACAATGAGCAGTTCTTC. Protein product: CASSLSTSGYNEQFF.

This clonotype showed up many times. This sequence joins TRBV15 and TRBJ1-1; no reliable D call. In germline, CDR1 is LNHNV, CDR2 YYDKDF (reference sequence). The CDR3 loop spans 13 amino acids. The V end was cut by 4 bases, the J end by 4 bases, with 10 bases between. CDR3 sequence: CATSNQRGTEAFF. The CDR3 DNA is TGTGCCACCAGCAACCAGCGGGGCACTGAAGCTTTCTTT.

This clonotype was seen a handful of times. This chain's CDR3 is CASSQDADRASWGYTF. The CDR3 nucleotides are TGCGCCAGCAGCCAAGATGCAGACAGGGCCTCGTGGGGCTACACCTTC. The chain uses TRBV4-1 and TRBJ1-2; 7 bases are a match to TRBD1. CDR3 length equals 16 residues. V was clipped by 0 bases and J by 8 bases; unmatched bases: 12. Germline loops: CDR1 MGHRA, CDR2 YSYEKL.